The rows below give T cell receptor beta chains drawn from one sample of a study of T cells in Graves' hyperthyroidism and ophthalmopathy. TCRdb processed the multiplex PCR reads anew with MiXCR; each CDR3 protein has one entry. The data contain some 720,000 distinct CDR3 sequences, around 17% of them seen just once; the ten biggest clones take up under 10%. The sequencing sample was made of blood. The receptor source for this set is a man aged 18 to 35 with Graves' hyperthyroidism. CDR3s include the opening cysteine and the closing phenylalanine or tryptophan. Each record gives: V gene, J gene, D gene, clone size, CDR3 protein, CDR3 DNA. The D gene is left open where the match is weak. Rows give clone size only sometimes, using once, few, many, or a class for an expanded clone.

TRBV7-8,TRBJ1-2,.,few,CASSLARFVDLRGYTF,TGTGCCAGCAGCTTAGCGCGCTTCGTGGATCTGCGGGGCTACACCTTC
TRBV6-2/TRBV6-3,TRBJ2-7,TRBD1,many,CATRDSSYEQYF,TGTGCCACTCGGGACAGCTCCTACGAGCAGTACTTC
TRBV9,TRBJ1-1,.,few,CASSVEPRINTEAFF,TGTGCCAGCAGCGTAGAACCGAGAATAAACACTGAAGCTTTCTTT
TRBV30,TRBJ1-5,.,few,CAWSIGRGAQPQHF,TGTGCCTGGAGTATTGGAAGAGGCGCTCAGCCCCAGCATTTT
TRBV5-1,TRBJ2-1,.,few,CASRDVRVNEQFF,TGCGCCAGCAGGGACGTCAGGGTCAATGAGCAGTTCTTC
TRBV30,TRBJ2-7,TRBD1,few,CASQGGPNYEQYF,TGTGCCTCACAGGGGGGCCCAAACTACGAGCAGTACTTC
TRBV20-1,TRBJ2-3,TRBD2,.,CSASGLAGGTDTQYF,TGCAGTGCTAGTGGACTAGCGGGAGGGACAGATACGCAGTATTTT
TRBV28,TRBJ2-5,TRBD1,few,CASSHGQGAKTQYF,TGTGCCAGCAGCCACGGACAGGGGGCAAAGACCCAGTACTTC
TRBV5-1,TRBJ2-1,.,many,CASSLVPGSSYNEQFF,TGTGCCAGCAGCTTAGTTCCGGGGAGCTCCTACAATGAGCAGTTCTTC
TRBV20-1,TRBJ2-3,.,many,CSATWDLPSGSDTQYF,TGCAGTGCTACCTGGGACTTGCCGAGTGGCTCAGATACGCAGTATTTT
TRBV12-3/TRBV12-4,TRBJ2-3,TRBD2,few,CASSPRTSGSGDTQYF,TGTGCCAGCAGTCCTCGGACTAGCGGGAGTGGGGATACGCAGTATTTT